This T cell receptor (beta chain) is from a study of T cell responses to AZD1222 COVID-19 vaccine. Findings and limits, study-wide: Donor demographics were predominantly white British with a female majority; clonal diversity may be underestimated. The study found vaccine-associated CD4 TCRs spanning spike, dominant at 160-218 and 743-854. Baseline seropositivity occurred in only a handful of AZD1222 recipients. Reports say nearly half of spike-specific TCRs go after unmutated variant regions.

Germline lookup yields CDR1 PRHDT and CDR2 FYEKMQ (reference sequence). CDR3 size: 13 residues. V lost 6 bases to trimming and J lost 1 base, with 9 bases between them. The assay was immunoSEQ multiplex PCR, and TCRdb's table has in-frame clones only and misses some. Among around 150,000 clones listed, 90% were seen once. Regarding this clone: What it binds is unknown.

The chain has TRBV13 and TRBJ1-1; D unresolved. The TCR sequence derives from an adult in good health. This specimen was peripheral blood, taken on day 0 of AZD1222 vaccination. CDR3 sequence (DNA): TGTGCCAGCAGGGCCGGCAAGAACACTGAAGCTTTCTTT. It codes for CASRAGKNTEAFF. Full variable domain (rest looked up from reference TRBV13 and TRBJ1-1): AAGVIQSPRHLIKEKRETATLKCYPIPRHDTVYWYQQGPGQDPQFLISFYEKMQSDKGSIPDRFSAQQFSDYHSELNMSSLELGDSALYFCASRAGKNTEAFFGQGTRLTVV.